A single sample gave rise to the 18 T cell receptor beta chains below, sequenced in a study of blood T cells in healthy people across ages. A J-beta primer mix and a sample-barcoded 5' primer were used in a second PCR of roughly 6 to 11 cycles. TCRdb reanalysed the 5' RACE reads using MiXCR and keeps one entry per CDR3 protein. The sample has hundreds of thousands of distinct CDR3 sequences; roughly 32% are singletons. The sequenced material came from blood. These receptors were taken from an elderly woman in good health.

This clonotype was counted ten times or more. The chain couples TRBV15 to TRBJ2-7; no reliable D call. Trimming stripped 0 bases from V and 0 bases from J, with 9 bases between. The CDR3 is made up of 15 amino acids. From germline, CDR1 is LNHNV and CDR2 YYDKDF (reference sequence). The CDR3 DNA sequence: TGTGCCACCAGCAGAGAACACCGATACTCCTACGAGCAGTACTTC. It encodes CATSREHRYSYEQYF.

This clonotype was seen many times. This rearrangement joins TRBV29-1 to TRBJ2-1; 8 bases agree with TRBD1. There are 13 residues in the CDR3. With 6 bases clipped from V and 3 bases from J, the junction kept 4 bases outside the gene matches. Germline CDR1 SQVTM, CDR2 ANQGSEA. DNA for the CDR3: TGCAGCGTGACAGGGGCCATCTACAATGAGCAGTTCTTC. This translates into CSVTGAIYNEQFF.

In its sample, this clonotype was seen once. Being one base from a much bigger clone, this may be a read error. The chain carries TRBV5-1 and TRBJ2-5; D call uncertain. V was pared by 0 bases and J by 11 bases, with 8 bases between. The CDR3 runs to 11 residues. Germline assignment: CDR1 SGHRS and CDR2 YFSETQ. CDR3 loop: CASSLEGMQYF. The DNA for the CDR3 is TGCGCCAGCAGCTTGGAGGGTATGCAGTACTTC.

This clonotype was observed a single time. A read error may produce the germline difference seen at one junction end. The V and J genes are TRBV19 and TRBJ1-1; D call uncertain. Germline CDR1 and CDR2: LNHDA and SQIVND (reference sequence). The CDR3 is made up of 11 amino acids. This chain's CDR3 is CASRQYTEAVF. The CDR3 DNA reads TGTGCCAGCCGACAATACACTGAAGCTGTCTTT.

V gene TRBV5-6 combines with J gene TRBJ2-4; D remains ambiguous. The DNA matches TRBJ2-7 better at its end, which makes the J call doubtful. Germline assignment: CDR1 SGHDT and CDR2 YYEEEE. The CDR3 loop spans 13 amino acids. CDR3 protein: CASSLTDVYEQYF. CDR3 sequence (DNA): TGTGCCAGCAGCTTGACGGACGTCTACGAGCAGTACTTC.

In this sample, this clonotype turned up many times. The J gene is TRBJ2-6, the V gene TRBV7-9; the D is unclear. The CDR3 has 15 residues. Germline CDR1 is SEHNR and CDR2 is FQNEAQ (reference sequence). V gave up 5 bases and J gave up 0 bases, with 8 bases separating them. The CDR3: CASSAYSSGANVLTF. The CDR3 DNA sequence: TGTGCCAGCAGCGCCTACAGCTCTGGGGCCAACGTCCTGACTTTC.

Remarks on this clonotype: A read error may account for a junction end that differs from germline. The V call is TRBV20-1, the J call TRBJ2-1; D uncertain. Germline V gene sequence: CDR1 DFQATT, CDR2 SNEGSKA (reference sequence). The length of the CDR3 is 15 residues. CDR3 nucleotide sequence: TGCATTGCTGCCAGCTGGGGAATAGGAAGCAACGAGCAGTTCTTC. Protein product: CIAASWGIGSNEQFF.

With regard to this clonotype: A much larger clone is a single base away; this may be a read error. This chain links TRBV5-1 with TRBJ2-3, with 7 bases matching TRBD1. The CDR3 contains 18 residues. The germline V gene has CDR1 SGHRS and CDR2 YFSETQ. The CDR3 is CASNLDRDRLRGTDTQYF. The CDR3 bases are TGCGCCAGCAACTTGGACCGGGACAGATTGAGGGGCACAGATACGCAGTATTTT.

This clonotype was found many times. The gene calls are TRBV20-1 and TRBJ2-5, with 12 bases matching TRBD2. V shed 1 base and J 0 bases; nucleotides not matched to a gene: 9. The length of the CDR3 is 18 residues. Per the germline V gene, CDR1 is DFQATT and CDR2 is SNEGSKA (reference sequence). In nucleotides, the CDR3 is TGCAGTGCTAGAGTGACTAGCGGGGGAGGCTGGTACCAAGAGACCCAGTACTTC. Its translation is CSARVTSGGGWYQETQYF.

A single count supports this clonotype. A much bigger clone sits one base away, suggesting this may be a read error. J is TRBJ2-1 and V is TRBV7-3; weak D call: TRBD1 (5 bases). The CDR3 has 15 residues. V lost 0 bases and J lost 13, with 19 bases in between. Germline CDR1 and CDR2: SGHTA and FQGTGA. The CDR3 DNA reads TGTGCCAGCAGCTTAACATTCAGGGAATCAGAGACCCAGTTCTTC. The encoded protein is CASSLTFRESETQFF.

This chain links TRBV30 with TRBJ2-5; 8 bases line up with TRBD1. V gave up 2 bases and J gave up 2 bases; unmatched junction bases: 10. The V gene's germline CDR1 is GTSNPN and CDR2 SVGIG (reference sequence). The CDR3 sequence is 16 residues long. The chain's CDR3 is CAWSLTSGGWQETQYF. For the CDR3, the DNA is TGTGCCTGGAGTCTTACCTCAGGGGGCTGGCAAGAGACCCAGTACTTC.

The rearrangement joins TRBV27 to TRBJ1-1, with D unresolved. The V gene's germline CDR1 is MNHEY and CDR2 SMNVEV (reference sequence). The V and J ends lost 6 bases and 5 bases respectively, with 19 bases between them. The CDR3 consists of 15 residues. The CDR3 DNA reads as TGTGCCAGCAGCCCTAGGGTTGGGGTACGGACTGAAGCTTTCTTT. Translating gives CASSPRVGVRTEAFF.

In this sample, this clonotype turned up many times. The rearrangement joins TRBV7-3 to TRBJ2-1; possible D gene TRBD1, 6 bases. CDR1 is SGHTA and CDR2 is FQGTGA in the germline V gene. Trimming pared 2 bases from V and 8 bases from J, leaving 16 bases between. This CDR3 comprises 15 residues. For the CDR3, the DNA is TGTGCCAGCAGCTTATTGGGACACACTACGGATGAGCAGTTCTTC. The encoded protein is CASSLLGHTTDEQFF.

The V and J genes are TRBV20-1 and TRBJ1-5; D may be TRBD1 (5 bases). V shed 6 bases and J shed 0 bases, with 21 bases lying between them. Germline CDR1 reads DFQATT; CDR2 reads SNEGSKA (reference sequence). The CDR3 totals 17 residues. This chain's CDR3 is CSARDDFTGDSNQPQHF. The CDR3 DNA follows: TGCAGTGCGAGGGATGACTTCACGGGGGATAGCAATCAGCCCCAGCATTTT.

The table lists this clonotype with many counts. The chain links TRBV6-5 to TRBJ2-7; 9 nucleotides align to TRBD1. Per germline, CDR1 MNHEY and CDR2 SVGAGI. V lost 10 bases and J lost 5; bases outside the gene matches: 9. The CDR3 covers 13 residues. For the CDR3, the DNA is TGTGCCACACTCGACAGGGGGATCGACGAGCAGTACTTC. It is translated as CATLDRGIDEQYF.

The sample holds a few counts of this clonotype. The chain links TRBV5-6 to TRBJ1-6, with D unclear. With 7 bases removed from V and 0 bases from J, the gap between germline ends came to 11 bases. The V gene's germline CDR1 is SGHDT and CDR2 YYEEEE. This CDR3 region has 15 residues. CDR3 region: CASGTLSSYNSPLHF. The CDR3 bases are TGTGCCAGCGGTACCCTCAGCTCCTATAATTCACCCCTCCACTTT.

This clonotype was counted between two and nine times. V is TRBV20-1 and J is TRBJ1-3; D perhaps matches TRBD1 (6 bases). The V gene lost 5 bases and the J gene lost 0 bases, with 11 bases spanning the gap. The CDR3 spans 14 residues. CDR1 is DFQATT, CDR2 SNEGSKA, per germline (reference sequence). Written as DNA, the CDR3 is TGCAGTGCTGCACCGACAGGCTCTGGAAACACCATATATTTT. Protein: CSAAPTGSGNTIYF.

The chain is built from TRBV5-1 and TRBJ2-1; D unresolved. The CDR3 has 15 amino acids. The ends were cut back, 0 bases at V and 6 bases at J, with 13 bases in the middle. The germline CDR1 and CDR2 sequences are SGHRS and YFSETQ. In nucleotides, the CDR3 is TGCGCCAGCAGCTTGGGGACGGCAGGAGTCAATGAGCAGTTCTTC. Amino acids: CASSLGTAGVNEQFF.